This TCR beta chain is drawn from a study of OX40 agonist ivuxolimab in advanced cancers. Study background: Three patients, one with hepatocellular carcinoma and two with cutaneous melanoma, achieved partial responses.

Generated by immunoSEQ multiplex PCR, the TCRdb table keeps only in-frame clones and is missing some. The sample has tens of thousands of clones, 85% seen once. The material was CD4+ or CD8+ T cells sorted from blood, obtained in a trial of the OX40 agonist ivuxolimab. The receptor was isolated from an adult with an advanced solid tumor such as melanoma, head and neck, liver or kidney cancer.

The CDR3 spells CASSFPGQEQYF. In DNA form, the CDR3 reads TGTGCCAGCAGCTTCCCGGGACAGGAGCAGTACTTC. V is TRBV7-9 and J is TRBJ2-7; 7 positions match TRBD1. Germline CDR1 is SEHNR and CDR2 is FQNEAQ (reference sequence). J gave up 7 bases and V 3 bases, and 3 bases lay outside the gene matches. The CDR3 runs 12 residues.